Given below is one TCR beta chain in context. The target antigen is unknown. The PCR employed 60 Vbeta primers together with 13 Jbeta primers. Assay: immunoSEQ multiplex PCR; the TCRdb copy retains only in-frame clones and omits some. The table includes 160,000 or so clones, about 80% detected once. The source of the sample is a study of cytomegalovirus exposure and HLA in healthy donors. Turning to the study itself: In a previous analysis, approximately 110 million unique TCR beta sequences were found from 150 million to 200 million T cells. Study-level points and caveats: The study put some 150 TCR beta chains on its list as cytomegalovirus-associated. Only CMV serostatus was available as immune exposure information.

Germline CDR1 is GTSNPN and CDR2 is SVGIG (reference sequence). CDR3 length equals 15 residues. V dropped 3 bases and J dropped 2; count of bases not matched to a gene: 9. This chain joins TRBV30 and TRBJ2-5; 7 positions match TRBD1. The sample taken for sequencing was PBMCs. This clonotype was sampled from a woman aged 50 to 60 in good health and CMV-seropositive. The CDR3 region is CAWSRLLGQQETQYF. The DNA of the CDR3 is TGTGCCTGGAGCAGACTACTGGGACAGCAAGAGACCCAGTACTTC.